This TCR beta chain emerged from a study of pediatric ulcerative colitis. Findings and limits, study-wide: Two patients had blood samples with substantially reduced template counts.

Turning to this clone: Its antigen is as yet unknown.

Here immunoSEQ multiplex PCR was the method, and the copy in TCRdb shows in-frame clones only, minus some. This sample has tens of thousands of clones, with about three quarters found just once. Rectal tissue came from one to two pinch biopsies taken at colonoscopy. Ulcerative colitis patients received no immunosuppressive medication before the diagnostic colonoscopy. Trimming left V 4 bases short and J 11 bases short, with 20 bases between. Germline lookup yields CDR1 MNHNS and CDR2 SASEGT. The CDR3 length is 15 residues. Material for sequencing was gut tissue. This receptor was taken from a boy between 10 and 17 years old with severe ulcerative colitis. V gene TRBV6-1 combines with J gene TRBJ1-4; TRBD1 is a possible D gene (6 bases). The CDR3 nucleotides read TGTGCCAGCAGTGGGCGGGACACCGGGTTTGTGAAACTGTTTTTT. Translation: CASSGRDTGFVKLFF.